This TCR beta chain originates from a study of early T cells in non-severe SARS-CoV-2 infection. A few counts support this clonotype. Trimming cost V 5 bases and J 1 base, with 13 bases left between them. The germline V gene has CDR1 SGHAT and CDR2 FQDESV (reference sequence). The CDR3 runs to 15 residues. One entry per CDR3 protein, called by TCRdb with MiXCR from the 5' RACE reads. Of fewer than 65,000 distinct CDR3 sequences listed, more than 9% are singletons. This clonotype was sampled from an adult who was a healthcare worker with PCR-confirmed SARS-CoV-2 infection or an uninfected control (not recorded which). Material for sequencing was whole blood. The chain joins TRBV11-1 to TRBJ2-3, with D perhaps being TRBD1 or TRBD2 (5 bases each). CDR3 loop: CASSQEGDRTDTQYF. Written as DNA, the CDR3 is TGTGCCAGCAGCCAAGAAGGGGACCGCACAGATACGCAGTATTTT.